These T cell receptor beta chains were read from a single sample in a study of sequential checkpoint blockade in melanoma. The method was immunoSEQ multiplex PCR; TCRdb's version includes in-frame clones alone and lacks a portion of them. The sample holds approximately 20,000 clones, 27% seen once. The sample was tumor tissue (inferred from file names), taken from a patient given nivolumab and ipilimumab in sequence. The receptors derive from a human donor with melanoma. The CDR3 runs from the conserved cysteine through the conserved F or W. D genes are given only for firm matches. Rows may omit the clone size; those that give it use once, few, many or a size class.

CDR3aa: CASSCRVCEQFF
CDR3nt: TGTGCCAGCAGTTGCAGGGTCTGTGAGCAGTTCTTC
j_gene: TRBJ2-1
d_gene: NA
v_gene: TRBV6-7
abundance: NA

CDR3aa: CASSVAPGDEQFF
CDR3nt: TGTGCCAGCAGCGTAGCTCCAGGGGATGAGCAGTTCTTC
j_gene: TRBJ2-1
d_gene: NA
v_gene: TRBV9
abundance: NA

CDR3aa: CASSISAGGNQPQHF
CDR3nt: TGTGCCAGTAGTATCTCAGCAGGGGGGAATCAGCCCCAGCATTTT
j_gene: TRBJ1-5
d_gene: TRBD1
v_gene: TRBV19
abundance: NA

CDR3aa: CASRGLAGRASGETQYF
CDR3nt: TGTGCCAGCAGAGGATTAGCGGGGAGAGCATCAGGGGAGACCCAGTACTTC
j_gene: TRBJ2-5
d_gene: TRBD2
v_gene: TRBV11-3
abundance: few

CDR3aa: CASRGEPRTTEAFF
CDR3nt: TGTGCCAGCAGGGGGGAACCGCGGACGACTGAAGCTTTCTTT
j_gene: TRBJ1-1
d_gene: NA
v_gene: TRBV28
abundance: NA

CDR3aa: CASSVGRVENTIYF
CDR3nt: TGTGCCAGCAGCGTAGGGCGGGTCGAAAACACCATATATTTT
j_gene: TRBJ1-3
d_gene: NA
v_gene: TRBV9
abundance: few

CDR3aa: CASSLAPGEVDTQYF
CDR3nt: TGCGCCAGCAGCTTGGCCCCGGGAGAGGTAGATACGCAGTATTTT
j_gene: TRBJ2-3
d_gene: NA
v_gene: TRBV5-1
abundance: NA

CDR3aa: CASPSDRDGDTQYF
CDR3nt: TGTGCCAGCCCTTCCGACAGGGATGGAGATACGCAGTATTTT
j_gene: TRBJ2-3
d_gene: TRBD1
v_gene: TRBV6-8
abundance: few

CDR3aa: CASSPSSSSYNSPLHF
CDR3nt: TGTGCCAGCAGCCCCTCCAGTAGCTCCTATAATTCACCCCTCCACTTT
j_gene: TRBJ1-6
d_gene: NA
v_gene: TRBV11-3
abundance: NA

CDR3aa: CAWSVESMNTEAFF
CDR3nt: TGTGCCTGGAGTGTCGAGAGTATGAACACTGAAGCTTTCTTT
j_gene: TRBJ1-1
d_gene: NA
v_gene: TRBV30
abundance: NA

CDR3aa: CASSDPATGGSDTQYF
CDR3nt: TGTGCCAGCAGTGACCCCGCCACAGGGGGCTCTGATACGCAGTATTTT
j_gene: TRBJ2-3
d_gene: TRBD1
v_gene: TRBV9
abundance: NA

CDR3aa: CASSLFRTVYSTDTQYF
CDR3nt: TGTGCCAGCAGCTTATTCAGGACAGTGTATAGCACAGATACGCAGTATTTT
j_gene: TRBJ2-3
d_gene: NA
v_gene: TRBV7-6
abundance: few

CDR3aa: CASSSYGGPYNEQFF
CDR3nt: TGTGCCAGCAGCTCTTACGGGGGACCATACAATGAGCAGTTCTTC
j_gene: TRBJ2-1
d_gene: NA
v_gene: TRBV11-3
abundance: many

CDR3aa: CSVEGRAVGQLNTEAFF
CDR3nt: TGCAGCGTTGAAGGTCGGGCAGTGGGACAGTTGAACACTGAAGCTTTCTTT
j_gene: TRBJ1-1
d_gene: TRBD1
v_gene: TRBV29-1
abundance: NA

CDR3aa: CASSLYPPGTTLYNEQFF
CDR3nt: TGTGCCAGCAGCTTATATCCCCCTGGGACTACCCTCTACAATGAGCAGTTCTTC
j_gene: TRBJ2-1
d_gene: TRBD2
v_gene: TRBV11-3
abundance: few

CDR3aa: CASSSQGDTGELFF
CDR3nt: TGTGCCAGCAGCTCACAGGGGGACACCGGGGAGCTGTTTTTT
j_gene: TRBJ2-2
d_gene: TRBD1
v_gene: TRBV11-3
abundance: many

CDR3aa: CASSLTGDRTGELFF
CDR3nt: TGTGCCAGCAGTCTGACAGGGGATCGGACCGGGGAGCTGTTTTTT
j_gene: TRBJ2-2
d_gene: TRBD1
v_gene: TRBV9
abundance: few

CDR3aa: CASRPPSYRVDQPQHF
CDR3nt: TGTGCCAGCAGACCCCCATCGTACAGGGTCGACCAGCCCCAGCATTTT
j_gene: TRBJ1-5
d_gene: NA
v_gene: TRBV6-8
abundance: NA

CDR3aa: CASRLDRGREKLFF
CDR3nt: TGTGCCAGCAGATTGGACAGGGGGCGGGAAAAACTGTTTTTT
j_gene: TRBJ1-4
d_gene: TRBD1
v_gene: TRBV6-8
abundance: few

CDR3aa: CSVGTTVGDTQYF
CDR3nt: TGCAGCGTCGGGACTACGGTGGGAGATACGCAGTATTTT
j_gene: TRBJ2-3
d_gene: TRBD2
v_gene: TRBV29-1
abundance: NA

CDR3aa: CASSPQAGETQYF
CDR3nt: TGTGCCAGCAGCCCCCAAGCCGGAGAGACCCAGTACTTC
j_gene: TRBJ2-5
d_gene: NA
v_gene: TRBV7-1
abundance: many

CDR3aa: CASSYYRARERYEQYF
CDR3nt: TGTGCCAGCAGTTACTACCGGGCCAGGGAGAGATACGAGCAGTACTTC
j_gene: TRBJ2-7
d_gene: NA
v_gene: TRBV6-8
abundance: NA

CDR3aa: CASSQSSTDTQYF
CDR3nt: TGTGCCAGCTCACAATCTAGCACAGATACGCAGTATTTT
j_gene: TRBJ2-3
d_gene: NA
v_gene: TRBV18
abundance: NA

CDR3aa: CATSRAGATYEQYF
CDR3nt: TGTGCCACCAGCAGAGCGGGCGCTACCTACGAGCAGTACTTC
j_gene: TRBJ2-7
d_gene: NA
v_gene: TRBV15
abundance: few

CDR3aa: CASTIGGWAFF
CDR3nt: TGTGCCAGCACGATCGGCGGGTGGGCTTTCTTT
j_gene: TRBJ1-1
d_gene: NA
v_gene: TRBV6-7
abundance: many

CDR3aa: CASSYSDRGWTEAFF
CDR3nt: TGTGCCAGCAGTTACTCGGACAGGGGATGGACTGAAGCTTTCTTT
j_gene: TRBJ1-1
d_gene: TRBD1
v_gene: TRBV28
abundance: NA

CDR3aa: CASSLGGLAGPNEQFF
CDR3nt: TGTGCCAGCAGCTTAGGAGGACTAGCGGGTCCGAATGAGCAGTTCTTC
j_gene: TRBJ2-1
d_gene: TRBD2
v_gene: TRBV11-3
abundance: NA

CDR3aa: CASRPGHLPGEQYF
CDR3nt: TGTGCCAGCAGGCCGGGACACCTCCCAGGAGAGCAGTACTTC
j_gene: TRBJ2-7
d_gene: NA
v_gene: TRBV6-8
abundance: few

CDR3aa: CASRWGEDEQFF
CDR3nt: TGTGCCAGCAGGTGGGGGGAGGATGAGCAGTTCTTC
j_gene: TRBJ2-1
d_gene: NA
v_gene: TRBV6-8
abundance: NA

CDR3aa: CASNPQADSSYEQYF
CDR3nt: TGTGCCAGTAATCCTCAGGCAGATAGCTCCTACGAGCAGTACTTC
j_gene: TRBJ2-7
d_gene: NA
v_gene: TRBV19
abundance: NA

CDR3aa: CASGLGSYGGGYNEQFF
CDR3nt: TGTGCTAGTGGTTTGGGGTCCTACGGAGGGGGATACAATGAGCAGTTCTTC
j_gene: TRBJ2-1
d_gene: NA
v_gene: TRBV12-5
abundance: NA

CDR3aa: CASSQTGTGEMEETQYF
CDR3nt: TGCGCCAGCAGCCAAACCGGGACAGGGGAAATGGAAGAGACCCAGTACTTC
j_gene: TRBJ2-5
d_gene: TRBD1
v_gene: TRBV4-1
abundance: NA

CDR3aa: CASSGDRFTWDNEQFF
CDR3nt: TGTGCCAGCAGTGGGGACAGGTTCACTTGGGACAATGAGCAGTTCTTC
j_gene: TRBJ2-1
d_gene: TRBD1
v_gene: TRBV6-8
abundance: NA

CDR3aa: CASSPATDYEQYF
CDR3nt: TGTGCCAGCTCACCAGCAACAGATTACGAGCAGTACTTC
j_gene: TRBJ2-7
d_gene: NA
v_gene: TRBV18
abundance: NA

CDR3aa: CASSSPQGHAPYNEQFF
CDR3nt: TGTGCCAGCAGCTCCCCCCAGGGGCATGCCCCTTACAATGAGCAGTTCTTC
j_gene: TRBJ2-1
d_gene: NA
v_gene: TRBV11-3
abundance: few

CDR3aa: CASSYSRGDGTEAFF
CDR3nt: TGTGCCAGCAGTTACTCGAGAGGGGACGGCACTGAAGCTTTCTTT
j_gene: TRBJ1-1
d_gene: NA
v_gene: TRBV6-8
abundance: NA

CDR3aa: CASSFGDSSSYEQYF
CDR3nt: TGTGCCAGCAGCTTCGGTGACAGCTCCTCCTACGAGCAGTACTTC
j_gene: TRBJ2-7
d_gene: NA
v_gene: TRBV7-6
abundance: NA

CDR3aa: CASSPLGTTTDTQYF
CDR3nt: TGTGCCAGCTCACCACTCGGGACTACCACAGATACGCAGTATTTT
j_gene: TRBJ2-3
d_gene: TRBD2
v_gene: TRBV18
abundance: once

CDR3aa: CASRKVGGETFF
CDR3nt: TGTGCCAGCCGTAAAGTTGGGGGGGAAACTTTCTTT
j_gene: TRBJ1-1
d_gene: NA
v_gene: TRBV6-8
abundance: NA

CDR3aa: CASSPSGTPYEQYF
CDR3nt: TGTGCCAGCTCTCCCTCCGGGACCCCCTACGAGCAGTACTTC
j_gene: TRBJ2-7
d_gene: NA
v_gene: TRBV18
abundance: NA

CDR3aa: CASSYIISSPLHF
CDR3nt: TGTGCCAGCAGCTACATTATTTCCTCACCCCTCCACTTT
j_gene: TRBJ1-6
d_gene: NA
v_gene: TRBV7-2
abundance: many

CDR3aa: CASSASQGLNYGYTF
CDR3nt: TGTGCCAGCTCAGCCTCACAGGGGCTTAACTATGGCTACACCTTC
j_gene: TRBJ1-2
d_gene: TRBD1
v_gene: TRBV18
abundance: NA

CDR3aa: CASSLGIGDEQYF
CDR3nt: TGTGCCAGCAGCTTAGGAATCGGGGACGAGCAGTACTTC
j_gene: TRBJ2-7
d_gene: NA
v_gene: TRBV7-4
abundance: NA

CDR3aa: CASSKLGQETQYF
CDR3nt: TGTGCCAGTAGTAAACTGGGGCAAGAGACCCAGTACTTC
j_gene: TRBJ2-5
d_gene: NA
v_gene: TRBV19
abundance: NA

CDR3aa: CASSLFVGDTQYF
CDR3nt: TGTGCCAGCAGCTTATTCGTGGGAGATACGCAGTATTTT
j_gene: TRBJ2-3
d_gene: NA
v_gene: TRBV6-8
abundance: NA

CDR3aa: CASSPGGTSGSYEQYF
CDR3nt: TGCGCCAGCAGCCCCGGTGGGACTAGCGGGAGTTACGAGCAGTACTTC
j_gene: TRBJ2-7
d_gene: TRBD2
v_gene: TRBV5-1
abundance: NA

CDR3aa: CASRTLSGANVLTF
CDR3nt: TGTGCCAGCCGAACACTCTCTGGGGCCAACGTCCTGACTTTC
j_gene: TRBJ2-6
d_gene: NA
v_gene: TRBV19
abundance: NA

CDR3aa: CASRVSTGGITGELFF
CDR3nt: TGTGCCAGCAGAGTTTCTACAGGGGGGATCACCGGGGAGCTGTTTTTT
j_gene: TRBJ2-2
d_gene: TRBD1
v_gene: TRBV6-8
abundance: few

CDR3aa: CASSHTGTGNEQFF
CDR3nt: TGTGCCAGCAGCCACACCGGGACAGGGAATGAGCAGTTCTTC
j_gene: TRBJ2-1
d_gene: TRBD1
v_gene: TRBV14
abundance: NA

CDR3aa: CASSEYPQGSYGYTF
CDR3nt: TGTGCCAGCAGTGAATACCCACAGGGAAGCTATGGCTACACCTTC
j_gene: TRBJ1-2
d_gene: NA
v_gene: TRBV2
abundance: few

CDR3aa: CASSPGGNEQFF
CDR3nt: TGTGCCAGCAGCCCCGGAGGGAATGAGCAGTTCTTC
j_gene: TRBJ2-1
d_gene: NA
v_gene: TRBV9
abundance: NA

CDR3aa: CASSFQQLNNEQFF
CDR3nt: TGCGCCAGCAGCTTCCAGCAGTTAAACAATGAGCAGTTCTTC
j_gene: TRBJ2-1
d_gene: NA
v_gene: TRBV5-1
abundance: NA

CDR3aa: CASREDRVGNTIYF
CDR3nt: TGTGCCAGCAGGGAGGACAGGGTAGGAAACACCATATATTTT
j_gene: TRBJ1-3
d_gene: TRBD1
v_gene: TRBV28
abundance: NA

CDR3aa: CATSRARGQGFYEQYF
CDR3nt: TGTGCCACCAGCAGAGCCCGGGGACAGGGCTTCTACGAGCAGTACTTC
j_gene: TRBJ2-7
d_gene: TRBD1
v_gene: TRBV15
abundance: few